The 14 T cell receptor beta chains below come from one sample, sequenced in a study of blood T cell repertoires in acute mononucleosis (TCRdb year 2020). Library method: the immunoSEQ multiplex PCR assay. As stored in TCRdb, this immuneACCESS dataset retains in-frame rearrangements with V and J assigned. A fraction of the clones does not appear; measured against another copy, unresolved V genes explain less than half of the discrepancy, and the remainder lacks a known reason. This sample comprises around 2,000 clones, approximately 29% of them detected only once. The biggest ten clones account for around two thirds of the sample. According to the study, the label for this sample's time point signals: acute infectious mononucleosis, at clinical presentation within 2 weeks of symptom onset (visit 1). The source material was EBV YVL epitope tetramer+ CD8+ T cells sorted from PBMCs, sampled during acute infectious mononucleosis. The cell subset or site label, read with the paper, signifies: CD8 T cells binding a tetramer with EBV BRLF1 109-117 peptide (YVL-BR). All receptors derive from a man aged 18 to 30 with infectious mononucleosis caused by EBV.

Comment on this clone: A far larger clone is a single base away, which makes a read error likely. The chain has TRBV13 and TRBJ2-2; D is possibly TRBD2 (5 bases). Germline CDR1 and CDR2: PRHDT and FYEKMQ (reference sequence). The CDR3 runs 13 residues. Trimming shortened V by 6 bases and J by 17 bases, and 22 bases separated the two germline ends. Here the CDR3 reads CASRQTSGEPFFF. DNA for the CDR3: TGTGCCAGCAGACAAACGTCCGGGGAGCCGTTTTTTTTT.

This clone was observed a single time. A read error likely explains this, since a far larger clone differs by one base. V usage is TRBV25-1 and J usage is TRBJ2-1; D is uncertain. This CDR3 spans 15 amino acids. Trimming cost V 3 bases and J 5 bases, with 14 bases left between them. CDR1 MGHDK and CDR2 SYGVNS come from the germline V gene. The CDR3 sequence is CASSDFREVDNEQFF. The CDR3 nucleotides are TGTGCCAGCAGTGATTTCCGAGAGGTGGACAATGAGCAGTTCTTC.

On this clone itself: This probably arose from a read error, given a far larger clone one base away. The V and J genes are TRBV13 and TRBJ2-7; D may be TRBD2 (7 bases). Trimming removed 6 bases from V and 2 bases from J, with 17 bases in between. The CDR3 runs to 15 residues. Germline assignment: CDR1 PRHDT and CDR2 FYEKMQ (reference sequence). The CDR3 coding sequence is TGTGCCAGCAGTTTATACTTAGGGGGGGCCTACGAGCAGTACTTC. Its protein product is CASSLYLGGAYEQYF.

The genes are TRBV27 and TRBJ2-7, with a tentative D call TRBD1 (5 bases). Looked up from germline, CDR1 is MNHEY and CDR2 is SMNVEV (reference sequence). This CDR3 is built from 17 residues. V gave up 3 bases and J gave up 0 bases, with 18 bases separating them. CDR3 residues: CASSFTRSMTVSYEQYF. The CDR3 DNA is TGTGCCAGCAGTTTCACCCGAAGTATGACAGTCTCCTACGAGCAGTACTTC.

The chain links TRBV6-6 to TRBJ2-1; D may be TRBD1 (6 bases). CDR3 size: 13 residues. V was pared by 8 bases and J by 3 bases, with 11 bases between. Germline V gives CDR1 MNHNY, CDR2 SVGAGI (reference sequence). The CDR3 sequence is CASAGTLYNEQFF. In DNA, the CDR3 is TGTGCCAGCGCCGGGACACTCTACAATGAGCAGTTCTTC.

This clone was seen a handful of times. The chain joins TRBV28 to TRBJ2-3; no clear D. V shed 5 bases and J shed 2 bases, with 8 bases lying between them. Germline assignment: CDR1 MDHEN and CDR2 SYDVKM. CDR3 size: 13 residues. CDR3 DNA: TGTGCCAGCAGTCCCGCTCCCACAGATACGCAGTATTTT. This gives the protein CASSPAPTDTQYF.

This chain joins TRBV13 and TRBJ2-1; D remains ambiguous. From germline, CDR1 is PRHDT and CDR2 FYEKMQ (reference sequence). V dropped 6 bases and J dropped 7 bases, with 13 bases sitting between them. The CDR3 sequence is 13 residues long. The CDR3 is CASSAFLDNEQFF. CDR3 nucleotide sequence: TGTGCCAGCAGTGCCTTTTTGGATAATGAGCAGTTCTTC.

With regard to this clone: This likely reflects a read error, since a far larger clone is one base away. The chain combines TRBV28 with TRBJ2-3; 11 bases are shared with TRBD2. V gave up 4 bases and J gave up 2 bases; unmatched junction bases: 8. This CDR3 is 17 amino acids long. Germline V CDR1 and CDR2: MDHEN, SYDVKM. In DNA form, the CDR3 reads TGTGCCAGCAGTTCATCGACTAGCGGGGCCTTCACAGATACGCAGTATTTT. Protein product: CASSSSTSGAFTDTQYF.

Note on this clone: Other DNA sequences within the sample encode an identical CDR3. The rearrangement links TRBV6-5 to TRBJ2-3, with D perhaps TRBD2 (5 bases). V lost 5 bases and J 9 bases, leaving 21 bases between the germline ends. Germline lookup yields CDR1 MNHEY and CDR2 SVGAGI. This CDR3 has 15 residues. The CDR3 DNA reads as TGTGCCAGCAGTGCCCTACTAGGGTCCGCGGCGACGCAGTATTTT. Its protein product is CASSALLGSAATQYF.

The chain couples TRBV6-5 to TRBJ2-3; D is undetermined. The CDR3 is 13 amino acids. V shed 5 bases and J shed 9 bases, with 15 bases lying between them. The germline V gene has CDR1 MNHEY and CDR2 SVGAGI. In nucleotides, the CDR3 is TGTGCCAGCAGTGCCCTACTTGGGTCGACGCAGTATTTT. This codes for CASSALLGSTQYF.

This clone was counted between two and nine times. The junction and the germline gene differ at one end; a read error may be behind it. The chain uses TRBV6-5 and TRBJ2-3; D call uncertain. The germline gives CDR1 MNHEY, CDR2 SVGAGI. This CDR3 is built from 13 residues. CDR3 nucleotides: TGTGCCAGCAGTCCCGCTCCCACAGATTCGCAGTTTTTT. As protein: CASSPAPTDSQFF.

CDR3 loop: CASSVGAVGTSGRETQYF. The CDR3 region has the DNA TGTGCCAGCAGCGTGGGGGCAGTTGGGACTAGCGGGAGAGAGACCCAGTACTTC. The gene calls are TRBV9 and TRBJ2-5; the match to TRBD2 covers 14 bases. With 2 bases clipped from V and 4 bases from J, the junction kept 10 bases outside the gene matches. This CDR3 is 18 amino acids long. Per the germline V gene, CDR1 is SGDLS and CDR2 is YYNGEE. Combining the CDR3 with reference TRBV9 and TRBJ2-5 gives the whole variable domain DSGVTQTPKHLITATGQRVTLRCSPRSGDLSVYWYQQSLDQGLQFLIQYYNGEERAKGNILERFSAQQFPDLHSELNLSSLELGDSALYFCASSVGAVGTSGRETQYFGPGTRLLVL.

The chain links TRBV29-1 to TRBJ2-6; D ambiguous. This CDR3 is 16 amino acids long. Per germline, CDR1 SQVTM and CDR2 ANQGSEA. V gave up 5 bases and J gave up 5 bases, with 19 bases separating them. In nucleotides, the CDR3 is TGCAGCGTTTTCCTGAGCATACAAAGTCGGGCCAACGTCCTGACTTTC. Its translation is CSVFLSIQSRANVLTF.

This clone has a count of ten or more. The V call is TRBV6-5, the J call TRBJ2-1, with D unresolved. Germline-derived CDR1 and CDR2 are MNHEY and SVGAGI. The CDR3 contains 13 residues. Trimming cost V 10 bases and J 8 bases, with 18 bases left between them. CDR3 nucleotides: TGTGCCATCAAAACCGGGCCGGTCCATGAGCAGTTCTTC. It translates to CAIKTGPVHEQFF.